These 21 T cell receptor beta chains were sequenced from one sample in a study of T cells in Graves' hyperthyroidism and ophthalmopathy. The investigators amplified TCR beta CDR3 regions from RNA transcripts. The TCR CDR3 was amplified in a first-round RT-PCR using the HTBI primer set. TCRdb independently ran MiXCR on the multiplex PCR reads; one entry per CDR3 protein. The data show about 340,000 distinct CDR3 sequences, with around 20% seen just once and over 40% held by the top ten. The source material was blood. These receptor sequences come from a woman between 50 and 59 years old with Graves' hyperthyroidism.

This clonotype was seen many times. The gene calls are TRBV10-3 and TRBJ1-1, with D maybe TRBD1 (5 bases). V was shortened by 4 bases and J by 3 bases, with 6 bases between the two germline ends. The germline V gene encodes CDR1 ENHRY and CDR2 SYGVKD. The CDR3 loop spans 12 amino acids. Here the CDR3 reads CAISARDTEAFF. CDR3 in DNA: TGTGCCATCAGTGCCAGGGACACTGAAGCTTTCTTT.

The J gene is TRBJ2-7, the V gene TRBV12-3 or TRBV12-4, with 9 bases fitting TRBD1. The junction had 9 bases not matched to a gene; V was cut back by 7 bases and J by 5 bases. The CDR3 is 14 residues long. Here the CDR3 reads CASTPGTGSHEQYF. As DNA, the CDR3 is TGTGCCAGCACTCCCGGGACAGGGTCCCACGAGCAGTACTTC.

The rearrangement links TRBV11-2 to TRBJ1-1, with 9 bases matching TRBD1. The CDR3 extends over 18 amino acids. The germline V gene encodes CDR1 SGHAT and CDR2 FQNNGV. V lost 6 bases and J lost 0; bases outside the gene matches: 14. CDR3 sequence (DNA): TGTGCCAGCAGGCATCACAGGGGGCGAGGAAGCATGAACACTGAAGCTTTCTTT. Translated: CASRHHRGRGSMNTEAFF.

This clonotype appeared many times. The V and J genes are TRBV11-1 and TRBJ2-1; D possibly uses TRBD1 or TRBD2 (5 bases each). The V end lost 3 bases, the J end lost 9 bases, and 15 bases lay between the germline ends. In germline, CDR1 is SGHAT, CDR2 FQDESV (reference sequence). The CDR3 contains 14 residues. The CDR3 loop is CASSLGWGKSEQFF. The CDR3 nucleotides are TGTGCCAGCAGCTTGGGGTGGGGGAAGAGTGAGCAGTTCTTC.

The V gene is TRBV6-2 or TRBV6-3, the J gene TRBJ1-4; TRBD1 might be the D (5 bases). Looked up from germline, CDR1 is MNHEY and CDR2 is SVGEGT. V lost 8 bases and J lost 10, with 17 bases in between. The CDR3 has 13 amino acids. The DNA of the CDR3 is TGTGCCAGCTTGACAGTAGGTGACGGAAAACTGTTTTTT. This sequence encodes CASLTVGDGKLFF.

In its sample, this clonotype was seen many times. The V call is TRBV2, the J call TRBJ1-1, with TRBD1 matching over 7 bases. The CDR3 length is 13 residues. Germline loops: CDR1 SNHLY, CDR2 FYNNEI. J was trimmed by 10 bases and V by 3 bases; bases with no gene match: 8. The CDR3 nucleotides are TGTGCCAGCAGTGATAGGGGGCCCAAGACAGCTTTCTTT. Its translation: CASSDRGPKTAFF.

This clonotype showed up many times. The rearrangement joins TRBV11-3 to TRBJ2-1; D gene unclear. Germline V gives CDR1 SGHNT, CDR2 YENEEA. V shed 0 bases and J shed 10 bases, with 16 bases lying between them. The CDR3 has 15 residues. The CDR3 nucleotides read TGTGCCAGCAGCTTAGAAGGTCCCACTGGGCGAGAGCAGTTCTTC. Translation: CASSLEGPTGREQFF.

This clonotype was found a few times. V and J are TRBV12-3 or TRBV12-4 and TRBJ2-7, with 10 bases identical to TRBD1. The junction had 9 bases not matched to a gene; V was cut back by 5 bases and J by 5 bases. The CDR3 has 15 residues. The CDR3 nucleotides read TGTGCCAGCAGTAGATCCGGGACAGGGGTCAACGAGCAGTACTTC. It translates to CASSRSGTGVNEQYF.

This clonotype was observed many times. This chain links TRBV28 with TRBJ2-4, with TRBD1 identical over 10 bases. Trimming cost V 4 bases and J 8 bases; bases outside gene matches: 5. The CDR3 extends over 14 amino acids. Looked up from germline, CDR1 is MDHEN and CDR2 is SYDVKM. The CDR3 loop is CASSSLDRGDIQYF. The CDR3 nucleotides read TGTGCCAGCAGTTCCCTGGACAGGGGGGACATTCAGTACTTC.

Many counts were recorded for this clonotype. This rearrangement joins TRBV12-3 or TRBV12-4 to TRBJ2-7, with 8 bases identical to TRBD1. V shed 3 bases, J shed 0 bases, and the junction held 7 bases outside the gene matches. The CDR3 runs 16 residues. CDR3 amino acids: CASSFPARGLSYEQYF. CDR3 nucleotide sequence: TGTGCCAGCAGTTTCCCGGCCAGGGGGCTCTCCTACGAGCAGTACTTC.

This clonotype occurred many times. The V gene is TRBV28, the J gene TRBJ1-3; 7 bases match TRBD1. The V and J ends lost 6 bases and 7 bases, in that order; junction bases with no gene match: 9. The CDR3 has 14 amino acids. CDR1 is MDHEN, CDR2 SYDVKM, per germline. Here the CDR3 reads CASRPSYRGNTIYF. The DNA for the CDR3 is TGTGCCAGCAGACCCTCCTACAGGGGTAACACCATATATTTT.

This clonotype was detected ten times or more. The rearrangement uses TRBV11-2 and TRBJ2-3, with TRBD2 identical over 9 bases. This CDR3 contains 15 residues. With 5 bases clipped from V and 2 bases from J, the junction kept 5 bases outside the gene matches. The germline V gene has CDR1 SGHAT and CDR2 FQNNGV. The CDR3 is CASSRGGGDTDTQYF. The DNA for the CDR3 is TGTGCCAGCAGCCGAGGCGGGGGGGACACAGATACGCAGTATTTT.

This clonotype was found many times. The chain employs TRBV12-3 or TRBV12-4 and TRBJ2-1, with 8 bases that match TRBD2. Trimming cost V 3 bases and J 2 bases; bases outside gene matches: 3. This CDR3 is built from 15 residues. CDR3 protein: CASSFSGGPYNEQFF. In DNA form, the CDR3 reads TGTGCCAGCAGTTTCAGCGGGGGTCCCTACAATGAGCAGTTCTTC.

This clonotype was counted at least ten times. V usage is TRBV20-1 and J usage is TRBJ2-5; D is possibly TRBD1 or TRBD2 (5 bases each). CDR3 length: 14 residues. Germline V lookup: CDR1 DFQATT, CDR2 SNEGSKA (reference sequence). Trimming pared 0 bases from V and 4 bases from J, leaving 12 bases between. CDR3 sequence: CSARDDGAGETQYF. The DNA of the CDR3 is TGCAGTGCTAGAGATGACGGGGCGGGAGAGACCCAGTACTTC.

This clonotype was counted between two and nine times. The chain couples TRBV6-1 to TRBJ1-6; D not certain. V gave up 5 bases and J gave up 6 bases, with 17 bases separating them. The CDR3 is made up of 16 amino acids. From germline, CDR1 is MNHNS and CDR2 SASEGT. CDR3 sequence: CASSQFRTVRNSPLHF. Written as DNA, the CDR3 is TGTGCCAGCAGTCAATTTCGGACCGTCCGTAATTCACCCCTCCACTTT.

The CDR3 DNA follows: TGTGCCACAAATGCAGGGTCCTATAATTCACCCCTCCACTTT. It yields the protein CATNAGSYNSPLHF. V gene TRBV25-1 combines with J gene TRBJ1-6; a possible D gene is TRBD1 (5 bases). Germline V gene sequence: CDR1 MGHDK, CDR2 SYGVNS. This CDR3 contains 14 residues. Trimming cost V 10 bases and J 1 base, with 11 bases left between them.

This clonotype was found many times. J is TRBJ2-7 and V is TRBV27; D possibly corresponds to TRBD1 (6 bases). The germline gives CDR1 MNHEY, CDR2 SMNVEV (reference sequence). The CDR3 loop spans 15 amino acids. V was cut by 7 bases and J by 2 bases, with 18 bases left in between. The CDR3: CASTPAGQPTYEQYF. The CDR3 coding sequence is TGTGCCAGCACCCCCGCTGGACAGCCTACCTACGAGCAGTACTTC.

This clonotype was detected many times. J is TRBJ2-7 and V is TRBV5-1, with 12 bases that match TRBD2. This CDR3 has 14 amino acids. V gave up 4 bases and J gave up 5 bases; unmatched junction bases: 4. Looked up from germline, CDR1 is SGHRS and CDR2 is YFSETQ. The DNA of the CDR3 is TGCGCCAGCAGCCAAGGGACTAGCGGGCACGAGCAGTACTTC. Its translation is CASSQGTSGHEQYF.

In its sample, this clonotype was seen many times. The rearrangement links TRBV15 to TRBJ2-7, with 11 bases matching TRBD2. V shed 0 bases, J shed 6 bases, and the junction held 7 bases outside the gene matches. CDR1 and CDR2 from the germline V gene are LNHNV and YYDKDF (reference sequence). The CDR3 has 16 amino acids. In DNA, the CDR3 is TGTGCCACCAGCAGAGATATGAGACTAGCGGGACCCGAGCAGTACTTC. Translating it yields CATSRDMRLAGPEQYF. The whole variable domain, filled in from reference TRBV15 and TRBJ2-7, reads DAMVIQNPRYQVTQFGKPVTLSCSQTLNHNVMYWYQQKSSQAPKLLFHYYDKDFNNEADTPDNFQSRRPNTSFCFLDIRSPGLGDTAMYLCATSRDMRLAGPEQYFGPGTRLTVT.

In its sample, this clonotype was seen many times. This chain joins TRBV12-3 or TRBV12-4 and TRBJ2-3; TRBD2 matches at 12 bases. The CDR3 contains 17 residues. The V segment lost 5 bases and the J segment 6 bases; nucleotides outside the gene matches: 12. The CDR3 spells CASSPLGLAGGLDTQYF. CDR3 coding DNA: TGTGCCAGCAGTCCCCTCGGTCTAGCGGGAGGGTTGGATACGCAGTATTTT.

The sample holds many counts of this clonotype. J is TRBJ2-7 and V is TRBV27; 7 nucleotides agree with TRBD1. Germline lookup yields CDR1 MNHEY and CDR2 SMNVEV (reference sequence). The CDR3 has 14 amino acids. The V gene end was trimmed by 6 bases and the J gene end by 0 bases; junction bases not matched to a gene: 5. The CDR3 sequence: CASRDRLNSYEQYF. The CDR3 DNA reads as TGTGCCAGCAGGGACAGGTTAAACTCCTACGAGCAGTACTTC.